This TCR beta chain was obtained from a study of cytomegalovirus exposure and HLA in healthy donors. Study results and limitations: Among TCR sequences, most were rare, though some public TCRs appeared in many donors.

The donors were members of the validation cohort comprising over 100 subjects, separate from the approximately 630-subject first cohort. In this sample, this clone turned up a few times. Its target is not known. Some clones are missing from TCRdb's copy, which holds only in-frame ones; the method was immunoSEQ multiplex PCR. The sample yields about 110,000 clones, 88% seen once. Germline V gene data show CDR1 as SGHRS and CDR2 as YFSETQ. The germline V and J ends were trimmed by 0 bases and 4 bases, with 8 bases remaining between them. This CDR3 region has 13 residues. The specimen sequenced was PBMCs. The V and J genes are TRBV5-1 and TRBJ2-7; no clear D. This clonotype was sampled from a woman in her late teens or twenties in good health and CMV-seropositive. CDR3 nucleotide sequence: TGCGCCAGCAGCTTGGACAGAGAATACGAGCAGTACTTC. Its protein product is CASSLDREYEQYF. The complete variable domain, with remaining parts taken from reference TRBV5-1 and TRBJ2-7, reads KAGVTQTPRYLIKTRGQQVTLSCSPISGHRSVSWYQQTPGQGLQFLFEYFSETQRNKGNFPGRFSGRQFSNSRSEMNVSTLELGDSALYLCASSLDREYEQYFGPGTRLTVT.